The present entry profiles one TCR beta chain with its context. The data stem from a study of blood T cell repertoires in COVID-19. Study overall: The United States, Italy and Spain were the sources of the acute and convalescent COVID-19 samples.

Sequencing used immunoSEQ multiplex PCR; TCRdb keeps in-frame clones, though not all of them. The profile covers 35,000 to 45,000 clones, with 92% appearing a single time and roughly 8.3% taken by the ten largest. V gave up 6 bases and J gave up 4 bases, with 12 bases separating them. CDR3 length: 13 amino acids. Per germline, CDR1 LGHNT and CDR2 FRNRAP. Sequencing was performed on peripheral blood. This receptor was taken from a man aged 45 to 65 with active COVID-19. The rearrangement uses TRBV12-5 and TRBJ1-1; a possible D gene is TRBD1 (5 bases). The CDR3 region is CASGPDSPTEAFF. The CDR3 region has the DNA TGTGCTAGTGGCCCTGACAGCCCCACTGAAGCTTTCTTT.